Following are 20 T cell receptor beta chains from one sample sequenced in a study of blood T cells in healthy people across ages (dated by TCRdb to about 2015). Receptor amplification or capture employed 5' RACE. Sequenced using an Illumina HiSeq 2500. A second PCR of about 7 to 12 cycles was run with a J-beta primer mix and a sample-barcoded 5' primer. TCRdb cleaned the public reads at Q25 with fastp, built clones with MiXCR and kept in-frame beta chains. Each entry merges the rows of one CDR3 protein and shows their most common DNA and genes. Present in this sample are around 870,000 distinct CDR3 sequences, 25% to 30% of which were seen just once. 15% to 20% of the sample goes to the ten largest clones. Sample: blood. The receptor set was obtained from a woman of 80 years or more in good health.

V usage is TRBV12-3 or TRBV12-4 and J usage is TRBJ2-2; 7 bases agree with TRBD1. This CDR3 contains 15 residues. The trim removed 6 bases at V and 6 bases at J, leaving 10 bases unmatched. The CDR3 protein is CASRLGTVSPGELFF. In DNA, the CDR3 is TGTGCCAGCAGACTTGGGACAGTCTCGCCCGGGGAGCTGTTTTTT.

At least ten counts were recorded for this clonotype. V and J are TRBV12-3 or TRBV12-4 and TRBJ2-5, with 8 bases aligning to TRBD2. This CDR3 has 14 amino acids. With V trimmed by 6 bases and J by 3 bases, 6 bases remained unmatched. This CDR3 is CASSNPGGEETQYF. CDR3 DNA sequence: TGTGCCAGCAGCAACCCGGGGGGGGAAGAGACCCAGTACTTC.

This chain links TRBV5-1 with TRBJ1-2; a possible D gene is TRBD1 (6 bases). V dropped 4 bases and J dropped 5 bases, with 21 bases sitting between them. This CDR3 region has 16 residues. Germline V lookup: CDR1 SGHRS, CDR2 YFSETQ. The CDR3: CASSKDGQTELYGYTF. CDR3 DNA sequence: TGCGCCAGCAGCAAGGATGGACAGACGGAACTTTATGGCTACACCTTC.

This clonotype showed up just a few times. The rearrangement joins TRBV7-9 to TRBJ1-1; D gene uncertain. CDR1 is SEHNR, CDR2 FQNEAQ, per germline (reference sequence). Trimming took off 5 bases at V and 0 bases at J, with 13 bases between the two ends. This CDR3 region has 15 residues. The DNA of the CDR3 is TGTGCCAGCAGCCCAGATACCAACATGAACACTGAAGCTTTCTTT. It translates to CASSPDTNMNTEAFF.

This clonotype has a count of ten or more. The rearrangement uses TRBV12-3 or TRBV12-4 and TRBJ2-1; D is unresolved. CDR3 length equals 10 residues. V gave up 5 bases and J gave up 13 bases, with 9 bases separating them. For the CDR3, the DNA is TGTGCCAGCAGTCAAGCCACCCAGTTCTTC. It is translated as CASSQATQFF.

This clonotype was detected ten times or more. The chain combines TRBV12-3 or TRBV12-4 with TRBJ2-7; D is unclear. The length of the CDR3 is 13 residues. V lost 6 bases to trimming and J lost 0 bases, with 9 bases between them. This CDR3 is CASRRTGSYEQYF. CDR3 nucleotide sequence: TGTGCCAGCAGAAGGACGGGCTCCTACGAGCAGTACTTC.

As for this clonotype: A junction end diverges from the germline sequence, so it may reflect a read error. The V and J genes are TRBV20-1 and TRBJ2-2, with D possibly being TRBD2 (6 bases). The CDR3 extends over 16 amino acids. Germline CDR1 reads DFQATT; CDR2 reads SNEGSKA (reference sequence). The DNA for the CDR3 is TGCAGTGCCAGAGGGAGTTCGGGGGTGGACACCGGGGAGCTGTTTTTT. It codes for CSARGSSGVDTGELFF.

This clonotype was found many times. The chain's CDR3 is CASSADSNYGYTF. The CDR3 DNA follows: TGCGCCAGCAGCGCCGACAGTAACTATGGCTACACCTTC. The chain employs TRBV10-2 and TRBJ1-2; D is perhaps TRBD1 (5 bases). The CDR3 contains 13 residues. Per the germline V gene, CDR1 is WSHSY and CDR2 is SAAADI. The V gene lost 6 bases and the J gene lost 1 base, with 9 bases spanning the gap.

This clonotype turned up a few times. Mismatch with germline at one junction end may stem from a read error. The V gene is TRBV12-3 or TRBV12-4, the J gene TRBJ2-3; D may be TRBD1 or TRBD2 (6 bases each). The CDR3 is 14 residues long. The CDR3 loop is CASNLGGRPDAQYF. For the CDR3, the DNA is TGTGCCAGCAATCTAGGGGGGAGACCAGATGCGCAGTATTTT.

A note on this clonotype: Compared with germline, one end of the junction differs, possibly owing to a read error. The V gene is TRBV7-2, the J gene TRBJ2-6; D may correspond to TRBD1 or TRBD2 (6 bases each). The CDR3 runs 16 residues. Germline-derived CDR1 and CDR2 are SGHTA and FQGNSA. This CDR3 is CAGSLGGLSGANVLTF. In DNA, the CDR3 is TGTGCCGGCAGCTTAGGGGGGCTCTCTGGGGCCAACGTCCTGACTTTC.

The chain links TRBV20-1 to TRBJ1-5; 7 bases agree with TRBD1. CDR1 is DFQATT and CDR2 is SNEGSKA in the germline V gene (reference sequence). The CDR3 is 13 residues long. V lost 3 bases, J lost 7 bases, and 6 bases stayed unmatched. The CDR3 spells CSARRQGGQPQHF. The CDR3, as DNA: TGCAGTGCTAGGCGACAGGGAGGGCAGCCCCAGCATTTT.

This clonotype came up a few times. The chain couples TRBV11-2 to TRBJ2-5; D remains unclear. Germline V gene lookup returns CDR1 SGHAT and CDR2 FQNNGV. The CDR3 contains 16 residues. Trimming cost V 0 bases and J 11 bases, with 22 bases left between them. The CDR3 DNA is TGTGCCAGCAGCTTAGATCTGGCCAATTCCTACAATGAGCAGTACTTC. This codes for CASSLDLANSYNEQYF.

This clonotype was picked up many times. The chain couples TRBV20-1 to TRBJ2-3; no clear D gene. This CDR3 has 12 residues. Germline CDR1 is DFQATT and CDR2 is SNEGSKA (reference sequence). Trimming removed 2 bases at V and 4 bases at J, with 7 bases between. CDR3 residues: CSARRAADTQYF. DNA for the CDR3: TGCAGTGCTAGAAGAGCTGCAGATACGCAGTATTTT.

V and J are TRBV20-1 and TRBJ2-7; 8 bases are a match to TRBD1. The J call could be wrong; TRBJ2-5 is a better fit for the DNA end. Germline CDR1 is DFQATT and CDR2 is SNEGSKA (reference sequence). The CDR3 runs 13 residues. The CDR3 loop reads CSARPTGVETQYF. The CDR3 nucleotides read TGCAGTGCTAGACCGACAGGGGTAGAGACCCAGTACTTC.

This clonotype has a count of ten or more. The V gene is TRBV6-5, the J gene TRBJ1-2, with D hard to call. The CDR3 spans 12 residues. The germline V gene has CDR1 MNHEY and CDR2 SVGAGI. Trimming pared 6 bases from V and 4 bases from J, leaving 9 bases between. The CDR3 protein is CASSSGSYGYTF. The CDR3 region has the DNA TGTGCCAGCAGCTCCGGATCCTATGGCTACACCTTC.

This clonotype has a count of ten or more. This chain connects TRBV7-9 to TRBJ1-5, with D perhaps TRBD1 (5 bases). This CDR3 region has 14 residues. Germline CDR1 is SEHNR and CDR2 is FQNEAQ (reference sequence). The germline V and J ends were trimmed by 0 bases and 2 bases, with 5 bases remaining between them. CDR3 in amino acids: CASSLARGNQPQHF. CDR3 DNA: TGTGCCAGCAGCTTAGCCAGGGGCAATCAGCCCCAGCATTTT.

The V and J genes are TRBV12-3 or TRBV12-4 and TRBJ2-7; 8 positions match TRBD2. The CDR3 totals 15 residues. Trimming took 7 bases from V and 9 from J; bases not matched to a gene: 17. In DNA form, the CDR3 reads TGTGCCAGCAACCTAAGCGGGGGCACCTACAATGGGCAGTACTTC. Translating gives CASNLSGGTYNGQYF.

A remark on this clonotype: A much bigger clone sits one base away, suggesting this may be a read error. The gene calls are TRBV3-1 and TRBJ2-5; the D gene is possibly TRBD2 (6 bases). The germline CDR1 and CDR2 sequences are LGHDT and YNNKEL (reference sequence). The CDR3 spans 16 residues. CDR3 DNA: TGTGCCAGCAGACAAGGACTATGGCGGGGAGAAGAGACCCAGTACTTC. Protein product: CASRQGLWRGEETQYF.

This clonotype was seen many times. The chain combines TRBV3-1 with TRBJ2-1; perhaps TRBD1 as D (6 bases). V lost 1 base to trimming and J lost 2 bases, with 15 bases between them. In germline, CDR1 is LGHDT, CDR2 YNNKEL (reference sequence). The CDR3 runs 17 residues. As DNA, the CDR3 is TGTGCCAGCAGCCAAGGGGGGCATGGTAGGCCCTACAATGAGCAGTTCTTC. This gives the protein CASSQGGHGRPYNEQFF.

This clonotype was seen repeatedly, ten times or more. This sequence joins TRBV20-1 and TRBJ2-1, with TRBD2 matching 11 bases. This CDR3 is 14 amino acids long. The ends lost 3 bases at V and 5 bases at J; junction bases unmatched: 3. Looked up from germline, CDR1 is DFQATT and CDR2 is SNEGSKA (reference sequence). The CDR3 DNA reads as TGCAGTGCTAGCTCTAGCGGGGGGCACAATGAGCAGTTCTTC. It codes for CSASSSGGHNEQFF.